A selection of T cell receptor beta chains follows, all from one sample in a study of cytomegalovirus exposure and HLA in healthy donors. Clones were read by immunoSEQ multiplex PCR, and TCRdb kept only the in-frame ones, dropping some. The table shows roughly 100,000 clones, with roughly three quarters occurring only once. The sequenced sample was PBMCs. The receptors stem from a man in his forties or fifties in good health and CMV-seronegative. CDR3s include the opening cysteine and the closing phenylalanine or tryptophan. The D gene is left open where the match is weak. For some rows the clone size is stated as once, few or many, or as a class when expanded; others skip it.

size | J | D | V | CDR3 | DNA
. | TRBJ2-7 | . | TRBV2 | CASSTGLSYEQYF | TGTGCCAGCAGTACAGGGCTCTCCTACGAGCAGTACTTC
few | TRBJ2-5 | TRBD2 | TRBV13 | CASSGLAGGQETQYF | TGTGCCAGCAGCGGACTAGCGGGGGGACAAGAGACCCAGTACTTC
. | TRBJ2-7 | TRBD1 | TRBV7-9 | CASSSQGVWRYEQYF | TGTGCCAGCAGCTCCCAGGGGGTTTGGCGGTACGAGCAGTACTTC
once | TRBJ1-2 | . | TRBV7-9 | CASSLTSGGYTF | TGTGCCAGCAGCTTAACGTCAGGAGGCTACACCTTC
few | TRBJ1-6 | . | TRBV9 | CASSSNRDSPLHF | TGTGCCAGCAGCTCTAACAGGGATTCACCCCTCCACTTT
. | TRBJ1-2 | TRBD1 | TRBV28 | CASRTGGSGYTF | TGTGCCAGCAGGACAGGGGGCTCTGGCTACACCTTC
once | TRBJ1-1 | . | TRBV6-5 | CASSYAGLYTEAFF | TGTGCCAGCAGTTACGCGGGACTGTACACTGAAGCTTTCTTT
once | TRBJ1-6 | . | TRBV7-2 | CASSLGLGARSYNSPLHF | TGTGCCAGCAGCTTAGGTCTGGGGGCAAGGTCCTATAATTCACCCCTCCACTTT
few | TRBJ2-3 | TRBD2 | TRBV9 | CASSVTSGSSTDTQYF | TGTGCCAGCAGCGTAACTAGCGGGTCTAGCACAGATACGCAGTATTTT
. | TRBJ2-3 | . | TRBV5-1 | CASSYPGGGEDTQYF | TGCGCCAGCAGCTACCCCGGTGGCGGTGAAGATACGCAGTATTTT
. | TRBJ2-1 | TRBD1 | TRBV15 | CATSRDRRQGENNEQFF | TGTGCCACCAGCAGAGATCGCCGGCAGGGGGAAAACAATGAGCAGTTCTTC
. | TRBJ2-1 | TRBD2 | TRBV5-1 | CASSLVMVSGSSYNEQFF | TGCGCCAGCAGCTTGGTTATGGTTAGCGGGAGCTCCTACAATGAGCAGTTCTTC
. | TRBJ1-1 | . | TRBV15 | CATSNKIGRQAEAFF | TGTGCCACCAGCAACAAAATTGGGAGACAGGCTGAAGCTTTCTTT
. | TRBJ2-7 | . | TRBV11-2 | CASSKGVYEQYF | TGTGCCAGCAGCAAAGGGGTCTACGAGCAGTACTTC
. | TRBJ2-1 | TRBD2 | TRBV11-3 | CASSLVTGGREQFF | TGTGCCAGCAGCTTAGTAACGGGGGGGCGCGAGCAGTTCTTC
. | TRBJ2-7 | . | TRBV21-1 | CASSAGGLAGAEQYF | TGTGCCAGCAGCGCAGGGGGACTAGCGGGGGCCGAGCAGTACTTC
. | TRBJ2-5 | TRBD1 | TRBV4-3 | CASSQDRGTGAETQYF | TGCGCCAGCAGCCAAGATCGGGGGACAGGGGCGGAGACCCAGTACTTC
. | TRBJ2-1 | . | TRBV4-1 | CASSQDVTAGYNEQFF | TGCGCCAGCAGCCAAGATGTGACAGCAGGATACAATGAGCAGTTCTTC